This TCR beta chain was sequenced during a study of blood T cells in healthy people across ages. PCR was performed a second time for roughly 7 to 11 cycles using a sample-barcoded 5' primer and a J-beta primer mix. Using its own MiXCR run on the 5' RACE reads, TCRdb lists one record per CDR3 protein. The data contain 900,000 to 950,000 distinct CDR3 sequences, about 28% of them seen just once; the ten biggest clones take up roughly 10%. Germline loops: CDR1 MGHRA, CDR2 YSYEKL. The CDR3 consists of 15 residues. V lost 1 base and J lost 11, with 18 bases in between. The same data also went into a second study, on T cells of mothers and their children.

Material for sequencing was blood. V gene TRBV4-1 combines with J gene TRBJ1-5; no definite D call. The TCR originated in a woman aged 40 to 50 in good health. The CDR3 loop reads CASSQGVTATETQHF. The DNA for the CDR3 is TGCGCCAGCAGCCAAGGTGTAACAGCAACAGAGACCCAGCATTTT.